This T cell receptor (beta chain) appears in the sequencing data of a study of shared clonotypes between healthy human individuals. Each sorted subset replicate got 200 ng genomic DNA, tens of thousands of genomes. Clones were read by immunoSEQ multiplex PCR, and TCRdb kept only the in-frame ones, dropping some. The data hold 600,000 to 800,000 clones, with 72% observed a single time. Only one count was recorded for this clone. What it recognizes is unknown. Whole-study findings and limits: Clonotypes not shared had lower generation probabilities than those common to all four donors.

V lost 1 base to trimming and J lost 8 bases, with 6 bases between them. Germline CDR1 and CDR2: MNHEY and SMNVEV (reference sequence). This CDR3 contains 13 residues. CD45RA-negative memory and CD45RA+ naive subsets were split from the CD4+ cells. Sequenced input: memory CD4+ T cells sorted from blood. Subset in this sample: CD45RA-negative fraction. This sequence was found in a woman in her twenties or thirties in good health. The chain combines TRBV27 with TRBJ1-6, with D unclear. This chain's CDR3 is CASSLFQYSPLHF. CDR3 nucleotide sequence: TGTGCCAGCAGTTTATTCCAGTATTCACCCCTCCACTTT.